The 4 T cell receptor beta chains reported below all come from one sample, sequenced in a study of shared clonotypes between healthy human individuals. Sequenced by immunoSEQ multiplex PCR; TCRdb stores in-frame clones only, minus some. The data contain about 560,000 clones, around three quarters of them singletons. Sequenced material: PBMCs. Every receptor here comes from a woman between 40 and 50 years old in good health. Some clones in this sample may be carry-over from other donors' samples.

The chain couples TRBV5-4 to TRBJ1-2, with 12 nucleotides matching TRBD1. Germline lookup yields CDR1 SGHNT and CDR2 YYREEE (reference sequence). Trimming took 0 bases from V and 8 from J; bases not matched to a gene: 8. CDR3 size: 16 residues. The CDR3 nucleotides are TGTGCCAGCAGCTTGGACGCCGGGACAGGGGGCGCAGGCTACACCTTC. It codes for CASSLDAGTGGAGYTF.

The rearrangement links TRBV6-6 to TRBJ1-1; D not resolved. This CDR3 has 15 residues. V shed 4 bases and J shed 1 base, with 13 bases lying between them. Germline V gene sequence: CDR1 MNHNY, CDR2 SVGAGI (reference sequence). CDR3: CASSSLRGKNTEAFF. The CDR3 DNA is TGTGCCAGCAGTTCCCTGCGCGGCAAGAACACTGAAGCTTTCTTT.

The chain is built from TRBV1 and TRBJ2-5; the table's D call TRBD2 went unverified against the DNA. TRBV1 is a documented pseudogene. The CDR3 consists of 11 residues. Here the CDR3 reads CTSSPGETQYF. The CDR3 DNA sequence: TGCACCAGCAGCCCCGGAGAGACCCAGTACTTC.

The chain employs TRBV7-8 and TRBJ2-3; D not resolved. The CDR3 totals 13 residues. The germline V gene has CDR1 SGHVS and CDR2 FQNEAQ. Trimming removed 2 bases from V and 5 bases from J, with 8 bases in between. The CDR3 DNA reads TGTGCCAGCAGCTTAATTTGGGGAGATACGCAGTATTTT. This encodes CASSLIWGDTQYF.